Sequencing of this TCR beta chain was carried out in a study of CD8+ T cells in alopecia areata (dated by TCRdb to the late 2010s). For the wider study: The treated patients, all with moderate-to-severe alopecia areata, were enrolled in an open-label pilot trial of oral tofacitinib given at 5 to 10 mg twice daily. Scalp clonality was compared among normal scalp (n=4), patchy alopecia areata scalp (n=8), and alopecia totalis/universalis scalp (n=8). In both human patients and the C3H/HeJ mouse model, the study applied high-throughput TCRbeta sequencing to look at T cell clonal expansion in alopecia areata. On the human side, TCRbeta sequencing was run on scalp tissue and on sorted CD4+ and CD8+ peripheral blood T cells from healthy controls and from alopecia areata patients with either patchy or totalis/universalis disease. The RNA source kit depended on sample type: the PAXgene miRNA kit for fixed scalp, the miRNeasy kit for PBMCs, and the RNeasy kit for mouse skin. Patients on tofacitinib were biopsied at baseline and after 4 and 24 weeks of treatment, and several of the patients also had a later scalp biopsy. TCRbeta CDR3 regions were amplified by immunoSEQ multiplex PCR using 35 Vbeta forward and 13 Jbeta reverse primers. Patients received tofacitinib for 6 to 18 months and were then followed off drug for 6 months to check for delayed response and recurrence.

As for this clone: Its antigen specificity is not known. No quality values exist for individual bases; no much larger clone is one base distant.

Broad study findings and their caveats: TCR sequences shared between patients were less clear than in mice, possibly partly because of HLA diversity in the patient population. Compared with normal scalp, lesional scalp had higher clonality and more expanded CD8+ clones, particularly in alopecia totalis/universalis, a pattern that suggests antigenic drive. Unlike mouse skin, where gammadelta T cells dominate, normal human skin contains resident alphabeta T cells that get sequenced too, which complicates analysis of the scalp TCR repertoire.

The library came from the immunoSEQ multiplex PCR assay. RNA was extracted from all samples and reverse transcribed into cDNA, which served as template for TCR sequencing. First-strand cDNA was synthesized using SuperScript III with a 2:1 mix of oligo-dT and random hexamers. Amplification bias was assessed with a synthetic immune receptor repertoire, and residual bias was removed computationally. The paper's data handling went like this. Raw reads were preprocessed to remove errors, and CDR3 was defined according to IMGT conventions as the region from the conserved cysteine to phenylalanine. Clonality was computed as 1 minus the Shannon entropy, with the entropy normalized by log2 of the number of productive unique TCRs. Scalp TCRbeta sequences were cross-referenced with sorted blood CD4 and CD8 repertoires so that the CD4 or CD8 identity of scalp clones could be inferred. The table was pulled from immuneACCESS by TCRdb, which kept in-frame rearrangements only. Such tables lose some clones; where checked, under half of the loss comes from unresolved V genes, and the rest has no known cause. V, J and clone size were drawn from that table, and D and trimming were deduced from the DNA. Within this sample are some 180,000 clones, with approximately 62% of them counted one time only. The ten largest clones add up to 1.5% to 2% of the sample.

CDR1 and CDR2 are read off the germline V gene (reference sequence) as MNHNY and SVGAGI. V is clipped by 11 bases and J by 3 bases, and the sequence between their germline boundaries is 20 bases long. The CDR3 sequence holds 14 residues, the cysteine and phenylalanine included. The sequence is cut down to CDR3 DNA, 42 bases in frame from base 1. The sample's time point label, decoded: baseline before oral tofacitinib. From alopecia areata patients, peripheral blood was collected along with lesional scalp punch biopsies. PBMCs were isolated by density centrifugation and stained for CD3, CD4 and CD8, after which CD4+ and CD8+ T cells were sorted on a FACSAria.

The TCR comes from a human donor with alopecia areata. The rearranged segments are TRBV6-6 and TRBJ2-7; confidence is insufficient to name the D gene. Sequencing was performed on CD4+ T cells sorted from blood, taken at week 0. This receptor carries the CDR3 CAWQRRNLLYEQYF. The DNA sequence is TGTGCCTGGCAGCGAAGAAACCTCCTCTACGAGCAGTACTTC.